This paragraph covers one TCR beta chain sequence. The sample comes from a study of shared T cell receptors in the human thymus. TCRdb keeps only in-frame clones here, not all; method: immunoSEQ multiplex PCR. This table has some 660,000 clones, approximately 87% appearing once. These data also formed part of another study, on human thymus T cells. From that report: Serving as donors were healthy Finnish infants, each of whom was having open corrective surgery for congenital heart defects. Resections obtained during corrective heart surgery supplied the thymus tissue.

Sample: thymocytes. The receptor comes from a boy younger than two with a congenital heart defect.

CDR3 in amino acids: CASLGSGRPNSPLHF. For the CDR3, the DNA is TGTGCCAGCCTGGGGTCGGGGAGACCAAATTCACCCCTCCACTTT. V is TRBV28 and J is TRBJ1-6, with D uncertain. V lost 8 bases, J lost 7 bases, and 18 bases lay in between. This CDR3 contains 15 residues. Germline CDR1 reads MDHEN; CDR2 reads SYDVKM.